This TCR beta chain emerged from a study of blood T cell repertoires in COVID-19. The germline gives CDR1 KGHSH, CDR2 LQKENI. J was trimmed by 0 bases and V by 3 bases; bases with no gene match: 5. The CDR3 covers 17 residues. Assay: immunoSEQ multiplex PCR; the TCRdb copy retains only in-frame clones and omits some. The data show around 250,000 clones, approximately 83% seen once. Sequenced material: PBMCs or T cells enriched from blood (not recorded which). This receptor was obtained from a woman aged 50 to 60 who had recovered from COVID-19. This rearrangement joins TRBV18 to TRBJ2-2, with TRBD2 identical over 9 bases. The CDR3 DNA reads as TGTGCCAGCTCACCCAATCTAGCGGGGTCGAACACCGGGGAGCTGTTTTTT. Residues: CASSPNLAGSNTGELFF. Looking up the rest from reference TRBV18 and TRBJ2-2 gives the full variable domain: NAGVMQNPRHLVRRRGQEARLRCSPMKGHSHVYWYRQLPEEGLKFMVYLQKENIIDESGMPKERFSAEFPKEGPSILRIQQVVRGDSAAYFCASSPNLAGSNTGELFFGEGSRLTVL.